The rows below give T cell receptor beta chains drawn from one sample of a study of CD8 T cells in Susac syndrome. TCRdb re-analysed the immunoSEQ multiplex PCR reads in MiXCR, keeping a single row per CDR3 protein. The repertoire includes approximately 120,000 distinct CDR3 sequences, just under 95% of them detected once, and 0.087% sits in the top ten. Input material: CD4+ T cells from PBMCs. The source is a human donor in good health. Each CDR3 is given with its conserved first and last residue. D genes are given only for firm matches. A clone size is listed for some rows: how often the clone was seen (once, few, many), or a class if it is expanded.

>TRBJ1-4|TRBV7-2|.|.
TGTGCCAGCAGCCCCCTGGGGACAACTAATGAAAAACTGTTTTTT
CASSPLGTTNEKLFF
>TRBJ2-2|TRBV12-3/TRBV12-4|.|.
TGTGCCAGCAGTAATAGCCGCACCGGGGAGCTGTTTTTT
CASSNSRTGELFF
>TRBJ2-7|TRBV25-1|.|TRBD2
TGTGCCAGCAGTGATCCTAGCGGGAGGGCCGCCTACGAGCAGTACTTC
CASSDPSGRAAYEQYF
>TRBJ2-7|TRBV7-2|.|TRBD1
TGTGCCAGCAGCTTAGCCGGACAGGACAGTATCTACGAGCAGTACTTC
CASSLAGQDSIYEQYF
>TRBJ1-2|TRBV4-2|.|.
TGTGCCAGCAGCCAGGAACCCTATGGCTACACCTTC
CASSQEPYGYTF
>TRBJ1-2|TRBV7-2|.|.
TGTGCCAGCAGCTTAGGTCTGAAGGATGGCTACACCTTC
CASSLGLKDGYTF
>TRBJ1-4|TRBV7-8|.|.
TGTGCCAGCACCCCGGAATTCACTAATGAAAAACTGTTTTTT
CASTPEFTNEKLFF
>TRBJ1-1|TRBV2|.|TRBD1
TGTGCCAGCAGTGGGGACAGCGACACTGAAGCTTTCTTT
CASSGDSDTEAFF
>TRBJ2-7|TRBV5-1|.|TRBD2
TGCGCCAGCAGCTTGGGGATGCGGGGGAGCTCCTACGAGCAGTACTTC
CASSLGMRGSSYEQYF
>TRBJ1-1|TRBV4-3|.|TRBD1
TGCGCCAGCAGTCTGACAGGGAGGTTTGAAGCTTTCTTT
CASSLTGRFEAFF
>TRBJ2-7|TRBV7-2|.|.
TGTGCCAGCAGCTCCGCCCCGCAGGCATCGGGGGCCTCCTACGAGCAGTACTTC
CASSSAPQASGASYEQYF
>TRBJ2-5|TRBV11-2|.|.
TGTGCCAGCAGCTTATCGCCACTCCAAGAGACCCAGTACTTC
CASSLSPLQETQYF
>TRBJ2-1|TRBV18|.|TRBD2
TGTGCCAGCTCACCACGAGGCGGGGGGCCTTCCTACAATGAGCAGTTCTTC
CASSPRGGGPSYNEQFF
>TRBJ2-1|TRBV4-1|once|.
TGCGCCAGCAGCTTAACTGGTCTTCCGCGCAATGAGCAGTTCTTC
CASSLTGLPRNEQFF
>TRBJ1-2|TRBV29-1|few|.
TGCAGCGTTAGGGGCTACACCTTC
CSVRGYTF
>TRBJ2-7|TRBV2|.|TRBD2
TGTGCCAGCAGCCCCTCTAGCGGGAGTACCTACGAGCAGTACTTC
CASSPSSGSTYEQYF
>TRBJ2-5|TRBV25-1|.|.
TGTGCCAGCAACCCAAGCGGGGCAGGGGATGAGACCCAGTACTTC
CASNPSGAGDETQYF
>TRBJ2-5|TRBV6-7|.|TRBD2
TGTGCCAGCAGTTACTCGATCGGTGGCGGGAGCCAAGAGACCCAGTACTTC
CASSYSIGGGSQETQYF
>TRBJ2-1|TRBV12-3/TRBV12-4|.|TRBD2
TGTGCCAGCAGACCCAGCGGGAGCCACAATGAGCAGTTCTTC
CASRPSGSHNEQFF
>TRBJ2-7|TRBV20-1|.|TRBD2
TGCAGTGCTAGAGATAACAGCGGGAGTACCTACGAGCAGTACTTC
CSARDNSGSTYEQYF
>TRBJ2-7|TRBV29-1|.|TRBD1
TGCAGCGTTGCACCTCGACAGGGAGTTCCCTACGAGCAGTACTTC
CSVAPRQGVPYEQYF
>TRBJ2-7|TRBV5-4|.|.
TGTGCCAGCAGCTTGGGAGTGGGAGCCTCCTACGAGCAGTACTTC
CASSLGVGASYEQYF
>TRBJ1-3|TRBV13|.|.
TGTGCCAGCAGCTCGAGAGGGAATTCAGGAATTTCTGGAAACACCATATATTTT
CASSSRGNSGISGNTIYF
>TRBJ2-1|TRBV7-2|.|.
TGTGCCAGCTCGGGAGTAGGCTACAATGAGCAGTTCTTC
CASSGVGYNEQFF
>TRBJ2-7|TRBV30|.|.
TGTGCCTGGAGTCGGGGCCGGTTGGAGCAGTACTTC
CAWSRGRLEQYF
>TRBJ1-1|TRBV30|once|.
TGTGCCTGGGGTAGGTTTTCTGAAGCTTTCTTT
CAWGRFSEAFF
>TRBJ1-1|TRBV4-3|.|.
TGCGCCAGCAGCCCGGGGACTTCTACGGGCACTGAAGCTTTCTTT
CASSPGTSTGTEAFF
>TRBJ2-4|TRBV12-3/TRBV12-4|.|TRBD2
TGTGCCAGCAGTTTACGGGGTAGCGGGCACAACATTCAGTACTTC
CASSLRGSGHNIQYF